These 18 T cell receptor beta chains originate from one sample sequenced in a study of CD8+ T cells in alopecia areata. cDNA serving as the sequencing template came from extracted, reverse transcribed RNA. Method: immunoSEQ multiplex PCR; TCRdb's copy keeps in-frame clones and lacks some. The table lists 60,000 to 65,000 clones, 40% to 50% of them singletons. The sample consisted of NKG2D-low CD8+ T cells sorted from blood. The receptors originated from a human donor with alopecia areata.

This clone was seen more than once but under ten times. DNA for the CDR3: TGTGCCAGCAGCCCAGCGGCTAGCGGGAGCTTCGAGCAGTACTTC. This translates into CASSPAASGSFEQYF. The chain has TRBV7-8 and TRBJ2-7, with 10 bases aligning to TRBD2. The CDR3 loop spans 15 amino acids. With V trimmed by 5 bases and J by 6 bases, 10 bases remained unmatched. Germline-derived CDR1 and CDR2 are SGHVS and FQNEAQ. The full variable domain, completed using reference TRBV7-8 and TRBJ2-7, is GAGVSQSPRYKVAKRGQDVALRCDPISGHVSLFWYQQALGQGPEFLTYFQNEAQLDKSGLPSDRFFAERPEGSVSTLKIQRTQQEDSAVYLCASSPAASGSFEQYFGPGTRLTVT.

The rearrangement uses TRBV29-1 and TRBJ2-7; D unresolved. The ends were cut back, 1 base at V and 0 bases at J, with 13 bases in the middle. The V gene's germline CDR1 is SQVTM and CDR2 ANQGSEA. The CDR3 spans 15 residues. Written as DNA, the CDR3 is TGCAGCGTTGAAGGCCCCGACTCGAGCTCCTACGAGCAGTACTTC. It encodes CSVEGPDSSSYEQYF.

The V call is TRBV2, the J call TRBJ2-3; D possibly corresponds to TRBD1 (6 bases). The ends were cut back, 6 bases at V and 2 bases at J, with 15 bases in the middle. The CDR3 covers 15 residues. Looked up from germline, CDR1 is SNHLY and CDR2 is FYNNEI. In DNA form, the CDR3 reads TGTGCCAGCAGAGGCCCGGACAGTTTCACAGATACGCAGTATTTT. Translating it yields CASRGPDSFTDTQYF.

V gene TRBV5-5 combines with J gene TRBJ1-5; D not resolved. The CDR3 totals 15 residues. V dropped 4 bases and J dropped 2 bases, with 13 bases sitting between them. CDR1 is SGHKS, CDR2 YYEKEE, per germline (reference sequence). The chain's CDR3 is CASSPFASGNQPQHF. DNA for the CDR3: TGTGCCAGCAGCCCCTTCGCAAGTGGCAATCAGCCCCAGCATTTT.

In regard to this clone: Here the CDR3 omits its conserved ending phenylalanine or tryptophan, so a read error is the likely source. The rearrangement joins TRBV7-9 to TRBJ2-7; D remains ambiguous. CDR1 SEHNR and CDR2 FQNEAQ come from the germline V gene (reference sequence). Trimming removed 3 bases at V and 3 bases at J, with 6 bases between. The CDR3 totals 12 residues. The CDR3: CASSFKLYEQYL. CDR3 DNA sequence: TGTGCCAGCAGCTTCAAACTCTACGAGCAGTACCTC.

The chain recombines TRBV9 with TRBJ2-3; no clear D. CDR1 is SGDLS, CDR2 YYNGEE, per germline. The CDR3 runs to 12 residues. Trimming stripped 2 bases from V and 6 bases from J, with 7 bases between. CDR3 sequence reads: CASSVSSDTQYF. CDR3 DNA: TGTGCCAGCAGCGTCAGCTCGGATACGCAGTATTTT.

The V call is TRBV4-3, the J call TRBJ2-5, with 7 positions matching TRBD2. The germline CDR1 and CDR2 sequences are LGHNA and YSLEER. The V and J ends lost 0 bases and 5 bases, in that order; junction bases with no gene match: 12. This CDR3 spans 17 amino acids. The CDR3 nucleotides are TGCGCCAGCAGCCAAGAAATAGGGGCAGGGAGGGCGGAGACCCAGTACTTC. Encoded protein: CASSQEIGAGRAETQYF.

This chain connects TRBV15 to TRBJ2-7; D is perhaps TRBD2 (5 bases). CDR3 length: 13 residues. The germline V and J ends were trimmed by 8 bases and 4 bases, with 15 bases remaining between them. CDR1 is LNHNV, CDR2 YYDKDF, per germline (reference sequence). CDR3 loop: CATAPGINYEQYF. CDR3 nucleotide sequence: TGTGCCACCGCCCCCGGGATTAATTACGAGCAGTACTTC.

The chain combines TRBV7-9 with TRBJ2-7; weak D call: TRBD2 (5 bases). The length of the CDR3 is 15 residues. Between the trimmed V and J ends, which lost 1 base and 6 bases, there was a span of 16 bases. Germline CDR1 and CDR2: SEHNR and FQNEAQ (reference sequence). The chain's CDR3 is CASSLGSPAGSEQYF. CDR3 coding DNA: TGTGCCAGCAGCTTAGGATCCCCGGCGGGCAGCGAGCAGTACTTC.

This clone occurred a few times. The V and J genes are TRBV5-1 and TRBJ2-3, with 10 bases matching TRBD2. The J segment lost 1 base and the V segment lost 4 bases, leaving 6 bases of the junction unmatched. Germline V lookup: CDR1 SGHRS, CDR2 YFSETQ. There are 16 residues in the CDR3. Written as DNA, the CDR3 is TGCGCCAGCAGCCACCGTACTAGCGGGGGCACAGATACGCAGTATTTT. Encoded protein: CASSHRTSGGTDTQYF. The whole variable domain, remainder taken from reference TRBV5-1 and TRBJ2-3, is KAGVTQTPRYLIKTRGQQVTLSCSPISGHRSVSWYQQTPGQGLQFLFEYFSETQRNKGNFPGRFSGRQFSNSRSEMNVSTLELGDSALYLCASSHRTSGGTDTQYFGPGTRLTVL.

The V gene is TRBV29-1, the J gene TRBJ2-2; D gene unclear. The V gene's germline CDR1 is SQVTM and CDR2 ANQGSEA. The V end lost 6 bases, the J end lost 7 bases, and 12 bases lay between the germline ends. The CDR3 has 12 residues. CDR3 DNA sequence: TGCAGCGTCACCCTTGACATCGGGGAGCTGTTTTTT. Its protein is CSVTLDIGELFF.

In DNA form, the CDR3 reads TGTGCCAGCAGTTTAGATTTGGGTCAGGGGTACGAGCAGTACTTC. It is translated as CASSLDLGQGYEQYF. This chain uses TRBV27 with TRBJ2-7, with D possibly TRBD1 on 6 matching bases. Trimming left V 2 bases short and J 4 bases short, with 15 bases between. Germline V gene data show CDR1 as MNHEY and CDR2 as SMNVEV (reference sequence). CDR3 size: 15 residues.

The sample holds a few counts of this clone. This chain connects TRBV29-1 to TRBJ2-2; D may be TRBD1 or TRBD2 (5 bases each). V lost 4 bases to trimming and J lost 3 bases, with 6 bases between them. Germline lookup yields CDR1 SQVTM and CDR2 ANQGSEA. The CDR3 consists of 12 residues. CDR3: CSVVGDTGELFF. For the CDR3, the DNA is TGCAGCGTTGTGGGGGACACCGGGGAGCTGTTTTTT.

This clone appeared a few times. The gene calls are TRBV19 and TRBJ1-4; the D is unclear. V was pared by 7 bases and J by 6 bases, with 9 bases between. The CDR3 has 12 amino acids. Germline CDR1 and CDR2: LNHDA and SQIVND (reference sequence). The CDR3 sequence is CASNAGHEKLFF. For the CDR3, the DNA is TGTGCCAGTAATGCCGGACATGAAAAACTGTTTTTT.

This chain uses TRBV11-2 with TRBJ2-7; D may be TRBD1 or TRBD2 (5 bases each). Germline V gene sequence: CDR1 SGHAT, CDR2 FQNNGV. The CDR3 is made up of 14 amino acids. With 1 base removed from V and 2 bases from J, the gap between germline ends came to 9 bases. The CDR3 DNA is TGTGCCAGCAGCTTAGTTGGGGGTACCTACGAGCAGTACTTC. It yields the protein CASSLVGGTYEQYF.

This chain links TRBV7-9 with TRBJ2-1, with 9 bases aligning to TRBD2. The CDR3 length is 14 residues. Per germline, CDR1 SEHNR and CDR2 FQNEAQ (reference sequence). V dropped 4 bases and J dropped 8; count of bases not matched to a gene: 6. The CDR3 sequence: CASSSGTSLDEQFF. The CDR3 DNA is TGTGCCAGCAGCTCCGGGACTAGCCTCGATGAGCAGTTCTTC.

This chain joins TRBV27 and TRBJ2-3, with 7 bases identical to TRBD2. CDR1 is MNHEY and CDR2 is SMNVEV in the germline V gene (reference sequence). The CDR3 contains 14 residues. V trimming: 5 bases; J trimming: 4 bases; junction bases outside the gene matches: 6. DNA of the CDR3: TGTGCCAGCAGTGACGGGGGGAGAGCAGATACGCAGTATTTT. Its protein product is CASSDGGRADTQYF.

The chain carries TRBV7-9 and TRBJ2-1, with D unresolved. V shed 5 bases and J shed 9 bases, with 17 bases lying between them. The germline V gene has CDR1 SEHNR and CDR2 FQNEAQ (reference sequence). The CDR3 runs to 14 residues. CDR3 bases: TGTGCCAGCAGCGGGAACTGGGTCCAAGGTGAGCAGTTCTTC. It encodes CASSGNWVQGEQFF.